Listed below are T cell receptor beta chains from one sample, sequenced in a study of blood T cell repertoires in COVID-19. Libraries were prepared by immunoSEQ multiplex PCR; TCRdb keeps only in-frame clonotypes and omits some of them. The table shows a few hundred thousand clones, with 82% occurring only once. The sample was peripheral blood. These TCRs come from a young woman with acute or convalescent COVID-19. The CDR3 runs from the conserved cysteine through the conserved F or W. D genes are given only for firm matches. Size is stated for part of the rows, as once, few or many counts, or as a class when the clone is expanded.

clone size	V gene	D gene	J gene	CDR3 protein	CDR3 DNA
-	TRBV11-3	TRBD2	TRBJ2-3	CASSLGILADKTDTQYF	TGTGCCAGCAGCTTAGGGATTCTAGCGGATAAAACAGATACGCAGTATTTT
-	TRBV6-6	TRBD2	TRBJ2-1	CASLGLAGVNEQFF	TGTGCCAGCCTGGGACTAGCGGGAGTTAATGAGCAGTTCTTC
-	TRBV7-6	-	TRBJ1-5	CASSSRTGYNQPQHF	TGTGCCAGCAGCTCAAGAACGGGGTACAATCAGCCCCAGCATTTT
-	TRBV30	-	TRBJ2-7	CAWSFRNAYEQYF	TGTGCCTGGAGTTTTAGAAACGCTTATGAGCAGTACTTC
-	TRBV27	TRBD2	TRBJ2-1	CASRLAGGPSYNEQFF	TGTGCCAGCAGATTAGCGGGAGGCCCGTCCTACAATGAGCAGTTCTTC
-	TRBV27	-	TRBJ2-1	CASSLSIIGGTEQFF	TGTGCCAGCAGTTTATCGATTATTGGCGGGACTGAGCAGTTCTTC
-	TRBV27	-	TRBJ1-1	CASSLVLNTEAFF	TGTGCCAGCAGTTTAGTCCTAAACACTGAAGCTTTCTTT
-	TRBV2	TRBD2	TRBJ2-3	CASSESASGSSPDTQYF	TGTGCCAGCAGTGAATCGGCTAGCGGGAGTAGCCCAGATACGCAGTATTTT
-	TRBV18	-	TRBJ2-5	CASSPTGETQYF	TGTGCCAGCTCACCAACAGGAGAGACCCAGTACTTC
-	TRBV5-1	-	TRBJ2-7	CASSGGSFSYEQYF	TGCGCCAGCAGCGGTGGGAGCTTTTCCTACGAGCAGTACTTC
-	TRBV9	-	TRBJ2-3	CASSVVPRVDTQYF	TGTGCCAGCAGCGTAGTACCCCGGGTGGATACGCAGTATTTT
once	TRBV30	TRBD2	TRBJ2-1	CAWTSGLAGLDEQFF	TGTGCCTGGACTTCCGGACTAGCGGGGTTGGATGAGCAGTTCTTC
-	TRBV27	-	TRBJ2-2	CASSLTPEGNTGELFF	TGTGCCAGCAGTTTGACCCCCGAGGGAAACACCGGGGAGCTGTTTTTT
-	TRBV5-1	TRBD1	TRBJ1-4	CASSSGTGQREKLFF	TGCGCCAGCAGCTCCGGAACGGGACAGCGGGAAAAACTGTTTTTT
-	TRBV7-9	TRBD2	TRBJ2-7	CASSWGLATTYEQYF	TGTGCCAGCAGTTGGGGACTAGCGACCACTTACGAGCAGTACTTC
few	TRBV18	TRBD2	TRBJ2-5	CASSPRFGGRAEETQYF	TGTGCCAGCTCACCCCGCTTTGGGGGGAGGGCCGAGGAGACCCAGTACTTC
-	TRBV3-1/TRBV3-2	TRBD2	TRBJ2-4	CASSQEGAGDLGNIQYF	TGTGCCAGCAGCCAAGAGGGAGCGGGAGATTTGGGAAACATTCAGTACTTC
few	TRBV18	-	TRBJ1-1	CASSPRQANTEAFF	TGTGCCAGCTCACCACGACAGGCGAACACTGAAGCTTTCTTT
-	TRBV28	-	TRBJ2-2	CASRTQTGELFF	TGTGCCAGCAGGACACAGACCGGGGAGCTGTTTTTT
once	TRBV10-2	TRBD1	TRBJ1-1	CASSDTGTGGINTEAFF	TGCGCCAGCAGTGATACCGGGACAGGGGGCATAAACACTGAAGCTTTCTTT
once	TRBV6-6	TRBD1	TRBJ1-2	CASSPRTGDWGYTF	TGTGCCAGCAGCCCTAGGACAGGGGATTGGGGCTACACCTTC
-	TRBV5-3	-	TRBJ1-2	CARSLARNYGYTF	TGTGCCAGAAGCTTGGCCAGGAACTATGGCTACACCTTC
-	TRBV19	-	TRBJ2-5	CASSIDSPGAAQETQYF	TGTGCCAGTAGTATAGATTCCCCTGGGGCGGCCCAAGAGACCCAGTACTTC
few	TRBV7-9	-	TRBJ1-2	CASSLGSGYGYTF	TGTGCCAGCAGCTTAGGCAGCGGGTATGGCTACACCTTC
-	TRBV30	-	TRBJ2-7	CAWSAKYGDEQYF	TGTGCCTGGAGTGCAAAGTACGGGGACGAGCAGTACTTC
-	TRBV27	TRBD1	TRBJ1-2	CASSPTRDRANYGYTF	TGTGCCAGCAGTCCAACTAGGGACAGGGCTAACTATGGCTACACCTTC
-	TRBV28	TRBD2	TRBJ2-7	CASSPASGSFAYEQYF	TGTGCCAGCAGTCCCGCTAGCGGGAGTTTCGCCTACGAGCAGTACTTC
-	TRBV28	-	TRBJ2-7	CASNPGPYEQYF	TGTGCCAGCAACCCAGGGCCCTACGAGCAGTACTTC
once	TRBV7-2	TRBD2	TRBJ2-3	CASSLGGGGRNTQYF	TGTGCCAGCAGCTTAGGGGGGGGTGGGCGTAATACGCAGTATTTT
-	TRBV6-2/TRBV6-3	-	TRBJ1-3	CASSYSDPGSGNTIYF	TGTGCCAGCAGTTACTCCGACCCGGGGTCCGGAAACACCATATATTTT
-	TRBV6-1	-	TRBJ1-4	CASSEAAGPYEKLFF	TGTGCCAGCAGTGAAGCTGCGGGACCTTATGAAAAACTGTTTTTT
-	TRBV28	TRBD1	TRBJ2-7	CATDRTGAPYEQYF	TGTGCCACCGATCGTACAGGGGCGCCCTACGAGCAGTACTTC
-	TRBV12-3/TRBV12-4	TRBD1	TRBJ1-2	CASGPGQGGYTF	TGTGCCAGCGGCCCCGGACAGGGCGGCTACACCTTC
-	TRBV30	-	TRBJ1-3	CACPSGNTIYF	TGTGCCTGCCCATCTGGAAACACCATATATTTT
-	TRBV24-1	-	TRBJ2-5	CATKSAGSQETQYF	TGTGCCACCAAGTCGGCAGGGTCACAAGAGACCCAGTACTTC
many	TRBV10-3	TRBD2	TRBJ2-2	CAISESSRGLAGAGELFF	TGTGCCATCAGTGAGTCGAGTAGGGGACTAGCGGGAGCCGGGGAGCTGTTTTTT
-	TRBV5-8	TRBD1	TRBJ2-2	CASSQGQGVTYTGELFF	TGTGCCAGCAGCCAGGGACAGGGTGTCACCTACACCGGGGAGCTGTTTTTT
-	TRBV25-1	TRBD2	TRBJ2-2	CASSEYRGSWTGELFF	TGTGCCAGCAGTGAATACCGCGGGAGTTGGACCGGGGAGCTGTTTTTT
-	TRBV4-3	TRBD1	TRBJ1-6	CASSPGDSDRLALHF	TGCGCCAGCAGCCCGGGGGACAGCGACAGATTAGCCCTCCACTTT
-	TRBV6-5	-	TRBJ1-5	CASNSSMVEPQHF	TGTGCCAGCAACAGCTCAATGGTTGAGCCCCAGCATTTT
-	TRBV27	TRBD2	TRBJ2-3	CASSLWASGKRTTDTQYF	TGTGCCAGCAGTTTATGGGCTAGCGGGAAACGGACCACAGATACGCAGTATTTT
once	TRBV5-1	TRBD2	TRBJ2-7	CASSTVLAGDEQYF	TGCGCCAGCAGCACGGTTCTAGCGGGAGACGAGCAGTACTTC
few	TRBV25-1	-	TRBJ1-2	CASSPGQEHFYGYTF	TGTGCCAGCAGCCCAGGGCAGGAACACTTCTATGGCTACACCTTC
-	TRBV10-3	-	TRBJ1-1	CAISESRTEVVAFF	TGTGCCATCAGTGAGTCTCGGACAGAAGTCGTCGCTTTCTTT
-	TRBV11-2	-	TRBJ1-4	CASSREQGPRTNEKLFF	TGTGCCAGCAGCCGTGAACAGGGACCGAGAACTAATGAAAAACTGTTTTTT
-	TRBV30	-	TRBJ2-7	CAWSEISGTYEQYF	TGTGCCTGGAGCGAGATTAGCGGTACCTACGAGCAGTACTTC
-	TRBV9	TRBD2	TRBJ2-1	CASSVGGTSGYNEQFF	TGTGCCAGCAGCGTAGGGGGGACTAGCGGGTACAATGAGCAGTTCTTC
-	TRBV7-2	-	TRBJ2-2	CASSFGQGRTGELFF	TGTGCCAGCAGCTTTGGGCAGGGTCGGACCGGGGAGCTGTTTTTT
-	TRBV10-1	-	TRBJ1-6	CASSETGNSPLHF	TGCGCCAGCAGTGAGACAGGCAATTCACCCCTCCACTTT
-	TRBV19	TRBD2	TRBJ2-1	CASSRAGGPGNEQFF	TGTGCCAGTAGCCGAGCGGGAGGGCCTGGCAATGAGCAGTTCTTC
-	TRBV4-3	TRBD1	TRBJ1-4	CASSQLSGTGGEKLFF	TGCGCCAGCAGCCAACTCTCCGGGACAGGGGGCGAAAAACTGTTTTTT
-	TRBV7-9	-	TRBJ1-1	CASSSLQGLNTEAFF	TGTGCCAGCAGCTCCCTACAGGGACTGAACACTGAAGCTTTCTTT
once	TRBV5-5	TRBD1	TRBJ2-2	CASNRGQNTGELFF	TGTGCCAGCAACAGGGGTCAGAACACCGGGGAGCTGTTTTTT
-	TRBV25-1	TRBD2	TRBJ2-1	CASSEDQREGLDEQFF	TGTGCCAGCAGTGAAGATCAGCGGGAGGGCTTAGATGAGCAGTTCTTC
medium-sized	TRBV7-9	TRBD2	TRBJ2-1	CASSPGLASYNEQFF	TGTGCCAGCAGTCCGGGACTAGCGTCTTACAATGAGCAGTTCTTC
-	TRBV11-2	-	TRBJ2-7	CASSFQAGDSYEQYF	TGTGCCAGCAGCTTTCAGGCGGGTGACTCCTACGAGCAGTACTTC
-	TRBV18	TRBD2	TRBJ2-7	CASSDRLAGVSYEQYF	TGTGCCAGCTCAGACAGACTAGCGGGAGTTAGCTACGAGCAGTACTTC
-	TRBV7-6	TRBD1	TRBJ2-2	CASTGRGTGGAANTGELFF	TGTGCCAGCACCGGTAGGGGCACAGGGGGCGCCGCGAACACCGGGGAGCTGTTTTTT
-	TRBV6-2/TRBV6-3	TRBD2	TRBJ2-1	CASSYTSGRSYNEQFF	TGTGCCAGCAGTTACACTAGCGGGAGGTCCTACAATGAGCAGTTCTTC